Detailed here is one T cell receptor beta chain. Regarding treatment: some 19 received Ad26.COV2.S at low or high dose, single or two shots; about 5 received placebo; per-sample allocation not given. Specimens were obtained on day 63 following the first vaccine or placebo injection. This sample was taken from a study of Ad26.COV2.S vaccination and SARS-CoV-2 variants. V shed 5 bases, J shed 3 bases, and the junction held 4 bases outside the gene matches. CDR1 SGHNT and CDR2 YYREEE come from the germline V gene (reference sequence). The CDR3 is 13 amino acids. Repertoires were generated with immunoSEQ multiplex PCR, while TCRdb's copy carries only in-frame clones and drops some. The sample records around 450,000 clones, around nine tenths being singletons.

This receptor was obtained from a person aged 18 to 65 who received the Ad26.COV2.S COVID-19 vaccine or a placebo. This chain connects TRBV5-4 to TRBJ2-7; 8 nucleotides align to TRBD1. This sample comprised peripheral blood, obtained in a trial of Ad26.COV2.S vaccine versus placebo. CDR3 nucleotides: TGTGCCAGCAGTGTCACAGGGGGCTACGAGCAGTACTTC. It translates to CASSVTGGYEQYF.